Each of the 15 T cell receptor beta chains below was sequenced from the same sample in a study of shared T cell receptors in the human thymus. Generated by immunoSEQ multiplex PCR, the TCRdb table keeps only in-frame clones and is missing some. Among around 730,000 clones listed, approximately 83% were seen once. A further study also used this sample, focusing on human thymus T cells.

The sample consisted of thymocytes. These receptors all come from a girl in the first two years of life with a congenital heart defect.

The chain links TRBV4-2 to TRBJ1-2, with 7 bases that match TRBD1. V shed 5 bases, J shed 3 bases, and the junction held 15 bases outside the gene matches. Germline V gives CDR1 LGHNA, CDR2 YNFKEQ. This CDR3 has 17 amino acids. CDR3 protein: CASSYARDRPSYYGYTF. The CDR3 coding sequence is TGTGCCAGCAGCTACGCACGGGACAGACCGAGCTACTATGGCTACACCTTC.

The chain is built from TRBV20-1 and TRBJ1-2, with D possibly matching TRBD1 (5 bases). The CDR3 is 11 amino acids. Germline CDR1 is DFQATT and CDR2 is SNEGSKA (reference sequence). The CDR3 DNA reads as TGCAGGGGGACTTCTCCGGGTGGCTACACCTTC. As protein: CRGTSPGGYTF.

This clone was recorded only once. CDR3 bases: TGTGCCAGCAGTGCCGCCGGGACAGGAAGAACGAAGAATGGCTACACCTTC. This gives the protein CASSAAGTGRTKNGYTF. The V call is TRBV6-1, the J call TRBJ1-2; 8 nucleotides match TRBD1. Trimming took 4 bases from V and 6 from J; bases not matched to a gene: 16. The CDR3 extends over 17 amino acids. Germline CDR1 and CDR2: MNHNS and SASEGT.

The V gene is TRBV9, the J gene TRBJ2-7, with D hard to call. V was cut by 0 bases and J by 4 bases, with 20 bases left in between. This CDR3 contains 17 residues. The germline gives CDR1 SGDLS, CDR2 YYNGEE. The CDR3 DNA follows: TGTGCCAGCAGCGTAGGTCCAGCAGACCACCTGAGGTACGAGCAGTACTTC. It encodes CASSVGPADHLRYEQYF.

The rearrangement uses TRBV21-1 and TRBJ1-1; the D segment call TRBD1 is taken from the table without a DNA check. TRBV21-1 is labeled a pseudogene. The CDR3 sequence is 14 residues long. This chain's CDR3 is CASKEYRPNTEAFF. DNA of the CDR3: TGTGCCAGCAAGGAGTACAGGCCGAACACTGAAGCTTTCTTT.

CDR3 loop: CASSLRRGNTGELFF. The CDR3 nucleotides are TGTGCCAGCAGCCTCCGTAGGGGGAACACCGGGGAGCTGTTTTTT. The rearrangement joins TRBV6-5 to TRBJ2-2; maybe TRBD1 (5 bases). V lost 6 bases, J lost 1 base, and 12 bases lay in between. The germline V gene encodes CDR1 MNHEY and CDR2 SVGAGI. This CDR3 region has 15 residues.

J is TRBJ1-2 and V is TRBV28; D might be TRBD1 (5 bases). V lost 6 bases to trimming and J lost 3 bases, with 17 bases between them. Per germline, CDR1 MDHEN and CDR2 SYDVKM. There are 15 residues in the CDR3. CDR3 sequence reads: CASSPERARDYGYTF. CDR3 in DNA: TGTGCCAGCAGCCCCGAGCGGGCCAGGGACTATGGCTACACCTTC.

The V and J genes are TRBV28 and TRBJ2-5; D call uncertain. Trimming left V 3 bases short and J 7 bases short, with 18 bases between. The CDR3 contains 15 residues. CDR1 MDHEN and CDR2 SYDVKM come from the germline V gene. In DNA, the CDR3 is TGTGCCAGCAGTTTTTGCGAAGTACAGAAAGGGACCCAGTACTTC. As protein: CASSFCEVQKGTQYF.

The chain combines TRBV14 with TRBJ2-3; tentatively, D is TRBD1 (5 bases). From germline, CDR1 is SGHDN and CDR2 FVKESK. The CDR3 is 18 residues long. V was trimmed by 4 bases and J by 3 bases, leaving 23 bases between them. The CDR3 DNA reads TGTGCCAGCAGCCCTAGACTTCCCAGGGTGGAAGGAACAGATACGCAGTATTTT. It codes for CASSPRLPRVEGTDTQYF.

The rearrangement joins TRBV27 to TRBJ1-2, with TRBD1 matching over 7 bases. CDR1 is MNHEY, CDR2 SMNVEV, per germline (reference sequence). There are 17 residues in the CDR3. After removal of 3 bases from V and 4 bases from J, the junction contained 14 bases not matched to a gene. CDR3 amino acids: CASSLGGQLGPLYGYTF. CDR3 bases: TGTGCCAGCAGTTTGGGGGGACAGCTAGGCCCACTCTATGGCTACACCTTC.

V gene TRBV5-1 combines with J gene TRBJ2-7; 7 bases agree with TRBD2. The CDR3 totals 14 residues. After removal of 2 bases from V and 5 bases from J, the junction contained 7 bases not matched to a gene. Germline assignment: CDR1 SGHRS and CDR2 YFSETQ. The CDR3 region is CASSFGEGLDEQYF. The CDR3, as DNA: TGCGCCAGCAGCTTCGGGGAGGGCCTAGACGAGCAGTACTTC.

The V gene is TRBV4-1, the J gene TRBJ1-4; unclear D gene. The V end lost 0 bases, the J end lost 7 bases, and 21 bases lay between the germline ends. The V gene's germline CDR1 is MGHRA and CDR2 YSYEKL. There are 18 residues in the CDR3. The CDR3 DNA is TGCGCCAGCAGCCAAGACTTTCATGCGACACCCTTACCTGAAAAACTGTTTTTT. It is translated as CASSQDFHATPLPEKLFF.

The chain links TRBV5-1 to TRBJ2-7, with 9 bases identical to TRBD2. V lost 4 bases, J lost 6 bases, and 17 bases stayed unmatched. Germline CDR1 and CDR2: SGHRS and YFSETQ. The CDR3 length is 17 residues. The CDR3 sequence: CASSPEYSGGPSLEQYF. In DNA form, the CDR3 reads TGCGCCAGCAGCCCGGAGTACAGCGGGGGGCCCTCGCTCGAGCAGTACTTC. Supplemented by reference TRBV5-1 and TRBJ2-7, the full variable domain reads KAGVTQTPRYLIKTRGQQVTLSCSPISGHRSVSWYQQTPGQGLQFLFEYFSETQRNKGNFPGRFSGRQFSNSRSEMNVSTLELGDSALYLCASSPEYSGGPSLEQYFGPGTRLTVT.

The V and J genes are TRBV5-1 and TRBJ2-7, with D perhaps matching TRBD1 (5 bases). V lost 0 bases to trimming and J lost 2 bases, with 12 bases between them. Per the germline V gene, CDR1 is SGHRS and CDR2 is YFSETQ. This CDR3 has 15 residues. DNA of the CDR3: TGCGCCAGCAGCTTGGCCCAGGGATTGACCTACGAGCAGTACTTC. This encodes CASSLAQGLTYEQYF.

This sequence joins TRBV27 and TRBJ2-7, with a possible D match to TRBD1 (6 bases). The CDR3 has 14 residues. Trimming shortened V by 4 bases and J by 3 bases, and 13 bases separated the two germline ends. The germline gives CDR1 MNHEY, CDR2 SMNVEV (reference sequence). The CDR3 DNA sequence: TGTGCCAGCAGTTCGGACAGACATCACTACGAGCAGTACTTC. This encodes CASSSDRHHYEQYF.